This T cell receptor (beta chain) was profiled in a study of CD4 T cells in relation to SARS-CoV-2 and coronaviruses. Study context: The restricting HLA molecule for shared crossreactive spike epitopes was mapped.

Regarding this clone: Its antigen is as yet unknown.

The study's findings and limits: The cross-reactivity analysis covered only spike protein, not other viral proteins. The assay detects memory recall responses, not culture-primed primary responses.

Naive and memory CD4+ T cell DNA was deep-sequenced without culture. Sequenced by immunoSEQ multiplex PCR; TCRdb stores in-frame clones only, minus some. Of tens of thousands of clones listed, 92% were seen once; the top ten hold roughly 0.37%. This CDR3 contains 18 residues. CDR1 and CDR2 from the germline V gene are MDHEN and SYDVKM. V was pared by 4 bases and J by 5 bases, with 11 bases of the junction left unmatched. The chain uses TRBV28 and TRBJ2-3; the match to TRBD2 covers 14 bases. The clonotype was recovered from an adult with COVID-19. The sequencing input was naive CD4+ T cells from PBMCs. Subset given: naive CD4+ T cells isolated by negative enrichment. The CDR3 region has the DNA TGTGCCAGCAGTTATCGACTAGCGGGAGGGTGGTTAGTAGATACGCAGTATTTT. It is translated as CASSYRLAGGWLVDTQYF. Drawing the rest from reference TRBV28 and TRBJ2-3, the complete variable domain is DVKVTQSSRYLVKRTGEKVFLECVQDMDHENMFWYRQDPGLGLRLIYFSYDVKMKEKGDIPEGYSVSREKKERFSLILESASTNQTSMYLCASSYRLAGGWLVDTQYFGPGTRLTVL.